These T cell receptor beta chains were read from a single sample in a study of blood T cell repertoires in COVID-19. Clones were read by immunoSEQ multiplex PCR, and TCRdb kept only the in-frame ones, dropping some. The sample lists under 200,000 clones; about 86% were seen once. Sequencing was done on a sample of peripheral blood. The origin of the receptors is a woman in her sixties or seventies with acute or convalescent COVID-19. Each CDR3 is given with its conserved first and last residue. Each record gives: J gene, D gene, V gene, clone size, CDR3 DNA, CDR3 protein. The D gene is left open where the match is weak. Size tells how often a clone was seen (once, few, many) or the class of an expanded clone, and some rows leave it out.

>TRBJ2-1|-|TRBV10-3|-
TGTGCCATCAGTGAGTCTGGGGGGTCCTACAATGAGCAGTTCTTC
CAISESGGSYNEQFF
>TRBJ1-4|TRBD1|TRBV7-9|once
TGTGCCAGCAGCTTGGGACAGGGGGCAACTAATGAAAAACTGTTTTTT
CASSLGQGATNEKLFF
>TRBJ2-4|TRBD1|TRBV5-1|-
TGCGCCAGCAGCTTGGCCAATGCCAGGGGGAACATTCAGTACTTC
CASSLANARGNIQYF
>TRBJ2-1|-|TRBV11-2|once
TGTGCCAGCAGCTTAGCTAGCGTCAGCTCCTACAATGAGCAGTTCTTC
CASSLASVSSYNEQFF
>TRBJ1-3|TRBD1|TRBV15|-
TGTGCCACCAGCAGAGGAGGCAACAGGGGGCAATCAGGAAACACCATATATTTT
CATSRGGNRGQSGNTIYF
>TRBJ1-2|-|TRBV5-6|once
TGTGCCAGCAGCTTGGACAGGGAGGGTGGCTACACCTTC
CASSLDREGGYTF
>TRBJ1-1|-|TRBV5-8|few
TGTGCCAGCAGCTACGGACTGATTGAAGCTTTCTTT
CASSYGLIEAFF
>TRBJ2-3|TRBD1|TRBV4-3|-
TGCGCCAGCAGCCAAGCCGGGACAGGGAGCGATACGCAGTATTTT
CASSQAGTGSDTQYF
>TRBJ2-1|-|TRBV7-8|-
TGTGCCAGCAGCTTAAGCCACGATGAGCAGTTCTTC
CASSLSHDEQFF
>TRBJ2-3|-|TRBV10-2|-
TGCGCCACCGGGTCTCGCGATACGCAGTATTTT
CATGSRDTQYF
>TRBJ1-6|TRBD1|TRBV12-3/TRBV12-4|once
TGTGCCAGCAACAGGGGGGATTCACCCCTCCACTTT
CASNRGDSPLHF
>TRBJ1-2|TRBD1|TRBV2|-
TGTGCCAGCAGACCGGGACAGAACTATGGCTACACCTTC
CASRPGQNYGYTF
>TRBJ1-5|-|TRBV18|-
TGTGCCAGCTCACCACAAGGGGTTCCCAATCAGCCCCAGCATTTT
CASSPQGVPNQPQHF
>TRBJ2-7|-|TRBV5-1|-
TGCGCCAGCAGTTTCGGGTCCTCCTACGAGCAGTACTTC
CASSFGSSYEQYF
>TRBJ1-4|-|TRBV15|-
TGTGCCACCAGCAGAGAACAGGATGAAAAACTGTTTTTT
CATSREQDEKLFF
>TRBJ1-4|TRBD1|TRBV2|-
TGTGCCAGCAGTTACAGGGGTGGCTCAGGAAAACTGTTTTTT
CASSYRGGSGKLFF
>TRBJ1-2|TRBD1|TRBV7-2|-
TGTGCCAGCAGCCAGGGACAGGGTGTCTATGGCTACACCTTC
CASSQGQGVYGYTF
>TRBJ1-1|TRBD1|TRBV4-1|-
TGCGCCAGCAGCCTGGGGACAGGGAACACTGAAGCTTTCTTT
CASSLGTGNTEAFF
>TRBJ1-5|TRBD1|TRBV6-5|-
TGTGCCACCATGGGGACAGGGAGTCAGCCCCAGCATTTT
CATMGTGSQPQHF
>TRBJ2-5|-|TRBV19|-
TGTGCCAGTAGCCTGGACAGCCAAGAGACCCAGTACTTC
CASSLDSQETQYF
>TRBJ1-3|-|TRBV5-4|-
TGTGCCAGCAGCTTAGGTACAGGGTTCTCTGGAAACACCATATATTTT
CASSLGTGFSGNTIYF
>TRBJ1-2|-|TRBV7-2|-
TGTGCCAGCAGCCCTGCGGGCTATGGCTACACCTTC
CASSPAGYGYTF
>TRBJ1-5|TRBD1|TRBV18|once
TGTGCCAGCTCCCTTGCCGGGACAGGGGGTGCTAATCAGCCCCAGCATTTT
CASSLAGTGGANQPQHF
>TRBJ1-1|-|TRBV5-1|-
TGCGCCAGCAGCTTGGGCGGGACTAAAGGCACTGAAGCTTTCTTT
CASSLGGTKGTEAFF
>TRBJ2-4|-|TRBV11-3|-
TGTGCCAGCAGCCACACCAATATTAACATTCAGTACTTC
CASSHTNINIQYF
>TRBJ2-3|-|TRBV2|-
TGTGCCAGCAGTCGAAGAGGGCGGGAAGATACGCAGTATTTT
CASSRRGREDTQYF
>TRBJ2-5|TRBD2|TRBV28|-
TGTGCCAGCGCACTTACAGGGCTAGCGGGTGGCCCGGGGACCCAGTACTTC
CASALTGLAGGPGTQYF
>TRBJ2-7|TRBD1|TRBV5-1|-
TGCGCCAGCAGCTTGGGGGACAGGGAGTTCCACGAGCAGTACTTC
CASSLGDREFHEQYF
>TRBJ2-3|TRBD2|TRBV19|-
TGTGCCAGTAGCGAAGGGACTAGCGGGAGGATAGATACGCAGTATTTT
CASSEGTSGRIDTQYF
>TRBJ1-2|-|TRBV6-1|few
TGTGCCAGCAGTGAACAGGGTTCTAACTATGGCTACACCTTC
CASSEQGSNYGYTF
>TRBJ1-4|-|TRBV6-6|-
TGTGCCAGCAGTTACCCGAAGGGGACAACTAATGAAAAACTGTTTTTT
CASSYPKGTTNEKLFF
>TRBJ1-1|-|TRBV5-1|-
TGCGCCAGCAGCGCGGGGAGGGGAAACACTGAAGCTTTCTTT
CASSAGRGNTEAFF
>TRBJ2-4|TRBD2|TRBV29-1|-
TGCAGCGGGCGGCTAGCGGGGGACATTCAGTACTTC
CSGRLAGDIQYF
>TRBJ1-2|-|TRBV6-5|once
TGTGCCAGCAGGAGAGCTAACTATGGCTACACCTTC
CASRRANYGYTF
>TRBJ2-1|-|TRBV5-1|-
TGCGCCAGCAGCCCAGATACCTACAATGAGCAGTTCTTC
CASSPDTYNEQFF
>TRBJ1-2|-|TRBV19|once
TGTGCCAGTAGGGTCGTCGGTTATGGCTACACCTTC
CASRVVGYGYTF
>TRBJ1-5|-|TRBV7-2|-
TGTGCCAGCAGCTCCTGGGGGACAAACAGCAATCAGCCCCAGCATTTT
CASSSWGTNSNQPQHF
>TRBJ1-2|TRBD1|TRBV19|-
TGTGCCAGTAGCCCTGCGGGACAGTTCTATGGCTACACCTTC
CASSPAGQFYGYTF
>TRBJ1-6|-|TRBV30|few
TGTGCCTGGAGTCCCTCCAGGGCCTATAATTCACCCCTCCACTTT
CAWSPSRAYNSPLHF
>TRBJ1-4|TRBD1|TRBV5-6|-
TGTGCCAGCAGCTTTACACCGGGGGACAGGGTAACGGAAAAACTGTTTTTT
CASSFTPGDRVTEKLFF
>TRBJ2-7|TRBD2|TRBV27|-
TGTGCCAGCAGTTCCCGGGAGGGGTACAACGAGCAGTACTTC
CASSSREGYNEQYF
>TRBJ1-4|-|TRBV18|-
TGTGCCAGCTCACCGGCGGGGGTGGCGGGTGAAAAACTGTTTTTT
CASSPAGVAGEKLFF
>TRBJ2-2|TRBD2|TRBV10-1|-
TGCGCCAGCAGTGAGCTCGGCGGGGGGGGAAAGGCCGGGGAGCTGTTTTTT
CASSELGGGGKAGELFF
>TRBJ2-7|-|TRBV11-3|-
TGTGCCAGCAGCAGCGGGCCCGGGTACGAGCAGTACTTC
CASSSGPGYEQYF
>TRBJ1-2|-|TRBV5-4|-
TGTGCCAGCAGGCATCAGGGGTGGGAAGGCTACACCTTC
CASRHQGWEGYTF
>TRBJ2-1|TRBD2|TRBV19|-
TGTGCCAGTAGTATTAACGGGGGGGCCATCAATGAGCAGTTCTTC
CASSINGGAINEQFF
>TRBJ1-1|-|TRBV18|-
TGTGCCAGCTCCCCCCAAATCGTGTCGGACTCGGCAGTGAACACTGAAGCTTTCTTT
CASSPQIVSDSAVNTEAFF
>TRBJ1-5|-|TRBV2|few
TGTGCCAGCACTGAACTACAGGGTAATCAGCCCCAGCATTTT
CASTELQGNQPQHF
>TRBJ1-2|-|TRBV28|-
TGTGCCAGCAGCACCGGGACTGGGTCCTATGGCTACACCTTC
CASSTGTGSYGYTF
>TRBJ2-7|-|TRBV28|-
TGTGCCAGCAGTTTTTCGGGAGCTCGAGGTTACGAGCAGTACTTC
CASSFSGARGYEQYF
>TRBJ1-1|TRBD1|TRBV15|-
TGTGCCACCAGCGGAGGGGGCTTCACTGAAGCTTTCTTT
CATSGGGFTEAFF
>TRBJ1-2|-|TRBV3-1/TRBV3-2|-
TGTGCCAGCAGCCAACAACAGGGACGGGGAAACTATGGCTACACCTTC
CASSQQQGRGNYGYTF
>TRBJ2-3|-|TRBV5-8|once
TGTGCCAGCAGCTTAACGTTGGCTGGCACAGATACGCAGTATTTT
CASSLTLAGTDTQYF
>TRBJ2-2|-|TRBV9|-
TGTGCCAGCAGCGTAGAAGTGGGAGTGGTAGGCACCGGGGAGCTGTTTTTT
CASSVEVGVVGTGELFF